These 20 T cell receptor beta chains were sequenced from one sample in a study of cytomegalovirus exposure and HLA in healthy donors. Profiled with immunoSEQ multiplex PCR; TCRdb holds only in-frame clones, not every one. Here the sample spans 200,000 to 250,000 clones, under 95% being singletons. The sample consisted of PBMCs. The origin of the receptors is a young woman in good health and CMV-seronegative.

The chain employs TRBV2 and TRBJ2-1; D is perhaps TRBD1 (6 bases). The CDR3 has 12 amino acids. The germline V and J ends were trimmed by 6 bases and 8 bases, with 11 bases remaining between them. Germline CDR1 SNHLY, CDR2 FYNNEI. The CDR3 protein is CASRMDSHEQFF. The CDR3 region has the DNA TGTGCCAGCAGGATGGACAGTCATGAGCAGTTCTTC.

The V and J genes are TRBV6-1 and TRBJ2-1; 10 positions match TRBD2. Trimming cost V 7 bases and J 7 bases; bases outside gene matches: 10. The length of the CDR3 is 15 residues. Germline values: CDR1 MNHNS, CDR2 SASEGT. The CDR3 here is CASTPEVLAGNEQFF. Written as DNA, the CDR3 is TGTGCCAGCACTCCCGAGGTACTAGCGGGGAATGAGCAGTTCTTC.

This rearrangement joins TRBV7-6 to TRBJ1-4, with TRBD1 as a possible D gene (5 bases). This CDR3 is built from 15 residues. CDR1 SGHVS and CDR2 FNYEAQ come from the germline V gene. Trimming took 8 bases from V and 5 from J, leaving 18 bases between them. CDR3 sequence reads: CASARTTDGNEKLFF. The CDR3 DNA follows: TGTGCCAGCGCTCGTACGACAGACGGAAATGAAAAACTGTTTTTT.

This clone occurred once. The CDR3 sequence: CASSQEGTSIANEQFF. The CDR3 nucleotides are TGTGCCAGCAGCCAAGAGGGGACTAGTATAGCTAATGAGCAGTTCTTC. V usage is TRBV4-2 and J usage is TRBJ2-1; 8 bases agree with TRBD2. The germline gives CDR1 LGHNA, CDR2 YNFKEQ. CDR3 size: 16 residues. After removal of 0 bases from V and 7 bases from J, the junction contained 8 bases not matched to a gene.

The chain uses TRBV29-1 and TRBJ2-4; 7 bases agree with TRBD2. Trimming at V came to 5 bases and at J to 5 bases, leaving 12 bases not matched to a gene. In germline, CDR1 is SQVTM, CDR2 ANQGSEA. This CDR3 contains 15 residues. The CDR3, as DNA: TGCAGCGTTATACCCAGAGGGAGGGAGGAAAACATTCAGTACTTC. Encoded protein: CSVIPRGREENIQYF.

This chain uses TRBV7-3 with TRBJ2-1, with a tentative D call TRBD2 (6 bases). The germline V gene has CDR1 SGHTA and CDR2 FQGTGA. CDR3 length: 16 amino acids. V lost 5 bases to trimming and J lost 2 bases, with 16 bases between them. CDR3 bases: TGTGCCAGCAGCCCGGGGAGGATAGCGGCCTACAATGAGCAGTTCTTC. Translating it yields CASSPGRIAAYNEQFF.

The CDR3 loop is CASSSGQGHYGYTF. As DNA, the CDR3 is TGTGCCAGCAGCAGCGGACAGGGCCACTATGGCTACACCTTC. The J gene is TRBJ1-2, the V gene TRBV11-2, with TRBD1 identical over 8 bases. Per the germline V gene, CDR1 is SGHAT and CDR2 is FQNNGV. The CDR3 sequence is 14 residues long. With V trimmed by 5 bases and J by 3 bases, 5 bases remained unmatched.

The chain links TRBV27 to TRBJ2-7, with 9 bases matching TRBD2. The length of the CDR3 is 18 residues. The ends lost 6 bases at V and 3 bases at J; junction bases unmatched: 18. Looked up from germline, CDR1 is MNHEY and CDR2 is SMNVEV (reference sequence). The CDR3 DNA is TGTGCCAGCAGGCGAGCCTGGACTGGGGAGACTAGCGGCTACGAGCAGTACTTC. This codes for CASRRAWTGETSGYEQYF.

The V and J genes are TRBV28 and TRBJ2-7, with 7 bases that match TRBD2. The CDR3 covers 15 residues. Germline V CDR1 and CDR2: MDHEN, SYDVKM. With V trimmed by 6 bases and J by 0 bases, 8 bases remained unmatched. Written as DNA, the CDR3 is TGTGCCAGCAGCCTGGTCGGCGGGAGCTCCTACGAGCAGTACTTC. Translating it yields CASSLVGGSSYEQYF.

This sequence joins TRBV5-4 and TRBJ1-3; the D gene is possibly TRBD1 (6 bases). Trimming left V 2 bases short and J 2 bases short, with 11 bases between. The CDR3 runs 15 residues. Germline values: CDR1 SGHNT, CDR2 YYREEE (reference sequence). As DNA, the CDR3 is TGTGCCAGCAGCTTTGAACAGGGCCCTGGAAACACCATATATTTT. This encodes CASSFEQGPGNTIYF.

V and J are TRBV7-9 and TRBJ2-5, with TRBD1 matching 9 bases. The CDR3 consists of 16 residues. The V gene's germline CDR1 is SEHNR and CDR2 FQNEAQ (reference sequence). J lost 0 bases, V lost 3 bases, and 5 bases had no gene match. The CDR3: CASSFRGDRDQETQYF. CDR3 DNA sequence: TGTGCCAGCAGCTTTCGGGGGGACAGGGACCAAGAGACCCAGTACTTC.

The chain uses TRBV6-1 and TRBJ1-1, with 7 bases that match TRBD1. J was trimmed by 6 bases and V by 6 bases; bases with no gene match: 4. From germline, CDR1 is MNHNS and CDR2 SASEGT. This CDR3 spans 12 amino acids. The CDR3 DNA sequence: TGTGCCAGCAGACGGCAGGGGGCTGAAGCTTTCTTT. It translates to CASRRQGAEAFF.

This chain connects TRBV2 to TRBJ1-5; 7 bases map to TRBD1. The length of the CDR3 is 15 residues. Germline CDR1 and CDR2: SNHLY and FYNNEI. The V segment lost 2 bases and the J segment 6 bases; nucleotides outside the gene matches: 7. The CDR3: CASSERAGGSQPQHF. DNA for the CDR3: TGTGCCAGCAGTGAAAGGGCAGGGGGAAGTCAGCCCCAGCATTTT.

The V and J genes are TRBV4-2 and TRBJ1-6; a possible D gene is TRBD1 (5 bases). Germline values: CDR1 LGHNA, CDR2 YNFKEQ. V gave up 2 bases and J gave up 7 bases, with 15 bases separating them. The CDR3 has 16 residues. CDR3 bases: TGTGCCAGCAGCCAAAAAGGTGGGGGGGGGAATTCACCCCTCCACTTT. Amino acid sequence: CASSQKGGGGNSPLHF.

The chain combines TRBV5-4 with TRBJ2-1, with 9 bases fitting TRBD2. V lost 1 base, J lost 5 bases, and 4 bases stayed unmatched. This CDR3 spans 15 amino acids. Per germline, CDR1 SGHNT and CDR2 YYREEE (reference sequence). DNA for the CDR3: TGTGCCAGCAGCTTGCGACTAGCGGTAGACAATGAGCAGTTCTTC. It codes for CASSLRLAVDNEQFF.

The chain carries TRBV2 and TRBJ2-1, with TRBD2 identical over 7 bases. Germline CDR1 is SNHLY and CDR2 is FYNNEI. The CDR3 covers 18 residues. The V segment lost 6 bases and the J segment 2 bases; nucleotides outside the gene matches: 16. CDR3 in amino acids: CASRASGSVLRTYNEQFF. In DNA form, the CDR3 reads TGTGCCAGCAGAGCTAGCGGAAGCGTCTTGCGCACCTACAATGAGCAGTTCTTC.

V and J are TRBV2 and TRBJ2-5, with 16 bases lining up with TRBD2. V lost 7 bases to trimming and J lost 2 bases; unmatched junction nucleotides: 7. The CDR3 loop spans 17 amino acids. The V gene's germline CDR1 is SNHLY and CDR2 FYNNEI. The CDR3 protein is CASTEGLAGGRQETQYF. CDR3 bases: TGTGCCAGCACCGAGGGACTAGCGGGAGGGCGTCAAGAGACCCAGTACTTC.

V gene TRBV28 combines with J gene TRBJ1-2; no clear D gene. This CDR3 comprises 11 residues. Germline V gene sequence: CDR1 MDHEN, CDR2 SYDVKM. Trimming took 3 bases from V and 8 from J, leaving 7 bases between them. The CDR3: CASSFARGYTF. Written as DNA, the CDR3 is TGTGCCAGCAGTTTCGCCCGGGGCTACACCTTC.

V and J are TRBV6-6 and TRBJ1-2; 10 bases line up with TRBD1. This CDR3 has 14 amino acids. Trimming took 6 bases from V and 3 from J; bases not matched to a gene: 4. CDR1 MNHNY and CDR2 SVGAGI come from the germline V gene (reference sequence). The CDR3 sequence: CASSDRGPDYGYTF. In DNA, the CDR3 is TGTGCCAGCAGCGACAGGGGGCCAGACTATGGCTACACCTTC.

Here the CDR3 reads CASSSLAGRGVLYF. The CDR3 DNA sequence: TGTGCCAGCAGTTCGTTAGCGGGGAGGGGGGTGCTGTATTTT. V usage is TRBV28 and J usage is TRBJ2-3; 8 bases align to TRBD2. Trimming took 4 bases from V and 14 from J; bases not matched to a gene: 14. There are 14 residues in the CDR3. Germline assignment: CDR1 MDHEN and CDR2 SYDVKM.